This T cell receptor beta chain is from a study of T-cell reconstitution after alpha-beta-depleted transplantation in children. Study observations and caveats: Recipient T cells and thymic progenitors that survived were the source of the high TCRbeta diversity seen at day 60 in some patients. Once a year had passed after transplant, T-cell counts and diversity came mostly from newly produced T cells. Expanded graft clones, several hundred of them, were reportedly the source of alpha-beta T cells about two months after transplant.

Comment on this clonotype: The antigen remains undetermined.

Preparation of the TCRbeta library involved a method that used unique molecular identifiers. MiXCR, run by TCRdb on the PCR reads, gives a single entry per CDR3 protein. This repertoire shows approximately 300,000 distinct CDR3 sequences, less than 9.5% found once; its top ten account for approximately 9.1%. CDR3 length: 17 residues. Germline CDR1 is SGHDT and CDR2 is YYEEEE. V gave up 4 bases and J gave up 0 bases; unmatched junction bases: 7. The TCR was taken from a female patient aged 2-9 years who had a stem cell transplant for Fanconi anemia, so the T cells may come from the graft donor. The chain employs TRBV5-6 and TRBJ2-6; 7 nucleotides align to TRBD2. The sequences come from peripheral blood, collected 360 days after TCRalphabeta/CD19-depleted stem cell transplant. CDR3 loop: CASSDSGPLSGANVLTF. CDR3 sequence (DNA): TGTGCCAGCAGCGATAGCGGGCCCCTCTCTGGGGCCAACGTCCTGACTTTC.